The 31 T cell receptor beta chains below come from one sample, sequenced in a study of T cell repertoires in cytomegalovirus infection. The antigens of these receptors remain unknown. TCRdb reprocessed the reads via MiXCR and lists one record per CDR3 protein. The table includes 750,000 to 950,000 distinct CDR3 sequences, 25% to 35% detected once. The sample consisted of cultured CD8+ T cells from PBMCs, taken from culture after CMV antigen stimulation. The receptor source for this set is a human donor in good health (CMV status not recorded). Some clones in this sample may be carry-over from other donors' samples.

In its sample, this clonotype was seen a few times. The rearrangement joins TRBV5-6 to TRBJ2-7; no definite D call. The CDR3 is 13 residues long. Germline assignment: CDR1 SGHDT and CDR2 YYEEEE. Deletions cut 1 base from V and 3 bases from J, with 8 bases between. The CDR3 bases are TGTGCCAGCAGCTTGAGCTCCTACTACGAGCAGTACTTC. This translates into CASSLSSYYEQYF.

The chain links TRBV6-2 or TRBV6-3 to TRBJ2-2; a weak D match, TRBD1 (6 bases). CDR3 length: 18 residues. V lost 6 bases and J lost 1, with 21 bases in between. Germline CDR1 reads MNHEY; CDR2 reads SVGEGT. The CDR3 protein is CASRATPYRDLNTGELFF. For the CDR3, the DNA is TGTGCCAGCAGGGCCACCCCCTACAGGGATCTGAACACCGGGGAGCTGTTTTTT.

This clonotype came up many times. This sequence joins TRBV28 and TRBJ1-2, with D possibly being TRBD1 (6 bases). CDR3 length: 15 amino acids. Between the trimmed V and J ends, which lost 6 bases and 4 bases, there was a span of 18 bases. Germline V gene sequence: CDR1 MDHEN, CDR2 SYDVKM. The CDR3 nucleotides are TGTGCCAGCAGCACTCGGGACAACCTTTTCTATGGCTACACCTTC. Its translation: CASSTRDNLFYGYTF.

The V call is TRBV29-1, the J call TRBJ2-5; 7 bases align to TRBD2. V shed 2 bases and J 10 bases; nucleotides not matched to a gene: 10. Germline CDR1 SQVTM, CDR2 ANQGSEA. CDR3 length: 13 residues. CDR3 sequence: CSVEIRRGRGQYF. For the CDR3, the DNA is TGCAGCGTTGAAATCAGGCGGGGGAGGGGCCAGTACTTC.

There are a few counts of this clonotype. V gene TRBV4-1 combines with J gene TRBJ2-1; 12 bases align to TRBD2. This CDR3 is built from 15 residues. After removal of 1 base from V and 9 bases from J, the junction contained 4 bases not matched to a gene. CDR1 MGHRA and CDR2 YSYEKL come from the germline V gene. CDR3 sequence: CASSQASGGAFEQFF. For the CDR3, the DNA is TGCGCCAGCAGCCAAGCTAGCGGGGGGGCCTTTGAGCAGTTCTTC.

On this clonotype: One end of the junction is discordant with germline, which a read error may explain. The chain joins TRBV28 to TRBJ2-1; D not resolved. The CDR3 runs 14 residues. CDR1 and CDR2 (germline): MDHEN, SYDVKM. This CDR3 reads CASSPPGFYYEQVF. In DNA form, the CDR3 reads TGTGCCAGCAGTCCTCCGGGCTTCTACTATGAGCAGGTCTTC.

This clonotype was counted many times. The CDR3 DNA follows: TGTGCCAGCAGCGCGGGGGGGGCCAACGAGCAGTACTTC. Protein product: CASSAGGANEQYF. J is TRBJ2-7 and V is TRBV7-9, with 9 positions matching TRBD2. This CDR3 region has 13 residues. V trimming: 5 bases; J trimming: 5 bases; junction bases outside the gene matches: 4. Germline-derived CDR1 and CDR2 are SEHNR and FQNEAQ (reference sequence).

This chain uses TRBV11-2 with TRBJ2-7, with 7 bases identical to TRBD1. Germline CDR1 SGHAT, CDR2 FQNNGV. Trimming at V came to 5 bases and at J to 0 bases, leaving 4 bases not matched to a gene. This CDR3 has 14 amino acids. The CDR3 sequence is CASSTTGPSYEQYF. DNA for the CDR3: TGTGCCAGCAGCACGACAGGGCCCTCCTACGAGCAGTACTTC.

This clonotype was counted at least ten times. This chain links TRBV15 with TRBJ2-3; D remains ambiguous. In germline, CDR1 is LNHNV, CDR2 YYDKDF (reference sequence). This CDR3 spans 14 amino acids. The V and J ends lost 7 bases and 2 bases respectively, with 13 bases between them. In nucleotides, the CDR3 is TGTGCCACCACCCCGGGCCTAATCACAGATACGCAGTATTTT. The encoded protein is CATTPGLITDTQYF.

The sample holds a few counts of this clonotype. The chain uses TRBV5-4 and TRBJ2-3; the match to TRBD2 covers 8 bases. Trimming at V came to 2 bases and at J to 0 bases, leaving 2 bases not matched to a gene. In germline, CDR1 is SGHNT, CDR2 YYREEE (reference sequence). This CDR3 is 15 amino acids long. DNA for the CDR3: TGTGCCAGCAGCTTCGTAGCGGGGAGCACAGATACGCAGTATTTT. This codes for CASSFVAGSTDTQYF.

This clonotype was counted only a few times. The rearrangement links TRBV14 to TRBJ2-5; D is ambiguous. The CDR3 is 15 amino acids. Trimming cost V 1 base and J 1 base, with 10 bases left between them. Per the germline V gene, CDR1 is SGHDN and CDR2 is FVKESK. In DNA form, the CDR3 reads TGTGCCAGCAGCCAAGTTGAAGGGCCCCAAGAGACCCAGTACTTC. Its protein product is CASSQVEGPQETQYF.

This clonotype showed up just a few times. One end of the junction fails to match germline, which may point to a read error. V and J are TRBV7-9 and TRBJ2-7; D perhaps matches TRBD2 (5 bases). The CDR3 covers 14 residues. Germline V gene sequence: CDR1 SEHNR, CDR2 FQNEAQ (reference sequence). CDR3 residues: CVSSSVWESYEQYF. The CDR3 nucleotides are TGTGTCAGCAGCTCCGTATGGGAGTCCTACGAGCAGTACTTC.

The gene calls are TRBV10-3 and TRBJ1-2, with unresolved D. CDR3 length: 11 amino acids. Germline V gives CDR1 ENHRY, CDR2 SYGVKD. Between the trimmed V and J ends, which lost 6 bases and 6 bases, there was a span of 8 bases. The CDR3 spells CAIRGTDGYTF. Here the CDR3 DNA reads TGTGCCATCAGGGGAACGGATGGCTACACCTTC.

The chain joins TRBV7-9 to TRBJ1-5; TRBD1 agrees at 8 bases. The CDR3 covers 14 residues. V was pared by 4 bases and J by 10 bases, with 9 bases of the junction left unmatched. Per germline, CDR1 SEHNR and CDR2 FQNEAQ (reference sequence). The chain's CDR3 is CASSSTGGNPPQHF. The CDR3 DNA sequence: TGTGCCAGCAGCTCAACAGGGGGGAATCCCCCCCAGCATTTT.

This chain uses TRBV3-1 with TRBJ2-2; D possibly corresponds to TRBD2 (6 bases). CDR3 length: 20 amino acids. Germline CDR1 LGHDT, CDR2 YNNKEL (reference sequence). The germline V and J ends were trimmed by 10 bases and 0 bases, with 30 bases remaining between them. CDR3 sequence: CATFTGRRGSRIPNTGELFF. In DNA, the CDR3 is TGTGCCACCTTCACCGGTAGACGGGGGAGTCGAATCCCGAACACCGGGGAGCTGTTTTTT.

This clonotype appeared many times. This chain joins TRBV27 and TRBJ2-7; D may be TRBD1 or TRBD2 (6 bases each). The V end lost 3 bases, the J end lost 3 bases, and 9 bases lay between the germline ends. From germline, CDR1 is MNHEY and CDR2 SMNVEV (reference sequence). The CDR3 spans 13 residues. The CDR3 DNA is TGTGCCAGCAGTTTTGGAGGGGGCTACGAGCAGTACGTC. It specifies CASSFGGGYEQYV.

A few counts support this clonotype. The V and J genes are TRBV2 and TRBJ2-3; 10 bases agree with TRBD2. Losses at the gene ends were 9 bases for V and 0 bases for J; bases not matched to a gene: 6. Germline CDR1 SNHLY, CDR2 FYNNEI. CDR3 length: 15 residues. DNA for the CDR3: TGTGCCAGTTATACTAGCGGGGCGAGCACAGATACGCAGTATTTT. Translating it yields CASYTSGASTDTQYF.

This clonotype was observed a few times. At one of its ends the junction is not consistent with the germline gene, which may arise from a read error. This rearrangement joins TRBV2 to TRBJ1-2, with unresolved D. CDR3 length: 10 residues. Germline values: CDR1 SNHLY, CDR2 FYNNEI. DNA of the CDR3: TGTGCCAGCCGTGACTATGGCTACACCTTC. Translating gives CASRDYGYTF.

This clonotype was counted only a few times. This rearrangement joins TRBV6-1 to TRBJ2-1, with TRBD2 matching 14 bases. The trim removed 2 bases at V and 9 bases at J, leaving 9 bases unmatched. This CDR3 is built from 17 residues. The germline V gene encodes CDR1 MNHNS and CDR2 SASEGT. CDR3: CASSERPGLAGGTEQFF. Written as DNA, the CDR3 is TGTGCCAGCAGTGAAAGGCCCGGACTAGCGGGGGGCACTGAGCAGTTCTTC.

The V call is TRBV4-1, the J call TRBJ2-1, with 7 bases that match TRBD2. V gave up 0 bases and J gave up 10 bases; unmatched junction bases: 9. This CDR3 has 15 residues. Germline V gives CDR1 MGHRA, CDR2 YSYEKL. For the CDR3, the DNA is TGCGCCAGCAGCCAAGAGGCGTCGGGGGGAGTGGAGCAGTTCTTC. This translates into CASSQEASGGVEQFF.

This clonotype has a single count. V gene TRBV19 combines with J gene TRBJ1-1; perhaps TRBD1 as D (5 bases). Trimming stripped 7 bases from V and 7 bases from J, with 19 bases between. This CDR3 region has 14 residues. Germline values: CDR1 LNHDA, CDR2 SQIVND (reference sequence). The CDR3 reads CASTPGAAEGEAFF. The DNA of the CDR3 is TGTGCCAGTACCCCTGGGGCAGCCGAAGGTGAAGCTTTCTTT.

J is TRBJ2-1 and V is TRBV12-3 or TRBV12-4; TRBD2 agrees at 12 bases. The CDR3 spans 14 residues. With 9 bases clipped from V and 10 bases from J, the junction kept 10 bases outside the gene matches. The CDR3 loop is CASRGTSGFWEQFF. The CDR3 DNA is TGTGCCAGTCGCGGGACTAGCGGGTTCTGGGAGCAGTTCTTC.

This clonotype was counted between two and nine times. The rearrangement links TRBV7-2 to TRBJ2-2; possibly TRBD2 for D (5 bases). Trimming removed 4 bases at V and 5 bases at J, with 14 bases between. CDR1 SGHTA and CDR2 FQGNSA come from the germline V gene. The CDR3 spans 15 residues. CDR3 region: CASSSWLAGTGELFF. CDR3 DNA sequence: TGTGCCAGCAGCTCGTGGCTAGCCGGGACCGGGGAGCTGTTTTTT.

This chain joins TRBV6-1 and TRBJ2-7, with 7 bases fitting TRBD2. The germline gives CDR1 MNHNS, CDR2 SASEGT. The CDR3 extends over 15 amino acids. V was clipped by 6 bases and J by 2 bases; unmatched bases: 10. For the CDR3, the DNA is TGTGCCAGCAGGGGAGGGACCGTGGTCCCCTACGAGCAGTACGTC. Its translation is CASRGGTVVPYEQYV.

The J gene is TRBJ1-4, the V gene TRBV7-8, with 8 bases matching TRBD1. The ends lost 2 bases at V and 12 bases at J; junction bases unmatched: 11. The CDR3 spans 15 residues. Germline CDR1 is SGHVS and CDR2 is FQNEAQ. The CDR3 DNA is TGTGCCAGCAGCTTATCGGGAGCAGGGGGCATCGAACTGTTTTTT. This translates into CASSLSGAGGIELFF.

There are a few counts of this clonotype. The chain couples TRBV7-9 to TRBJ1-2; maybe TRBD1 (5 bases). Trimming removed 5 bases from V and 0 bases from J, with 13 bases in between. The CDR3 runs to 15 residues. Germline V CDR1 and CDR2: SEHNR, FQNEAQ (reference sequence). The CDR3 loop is CASSHRDSTNYGYTF. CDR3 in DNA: TGTGCCAGCAGCCACCGGGACTCAACTAACTATGGCTACACCTTC.

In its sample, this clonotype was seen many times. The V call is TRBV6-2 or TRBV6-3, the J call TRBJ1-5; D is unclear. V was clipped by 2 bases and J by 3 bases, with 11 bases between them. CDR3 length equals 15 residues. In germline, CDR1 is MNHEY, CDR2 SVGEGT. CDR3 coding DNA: TGTGCCAGCAGTTACGAAGCAGATTTCAATCAGCCCCAGCATTTT. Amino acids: CASSYEADFNQPQHF.

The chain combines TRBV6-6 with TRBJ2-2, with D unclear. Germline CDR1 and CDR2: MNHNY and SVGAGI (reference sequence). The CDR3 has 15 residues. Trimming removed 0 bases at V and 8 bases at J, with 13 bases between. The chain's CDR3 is CASSYSGPFEGELFF. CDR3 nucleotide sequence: TGTGCCAGCAGTTACTCGGGCCCATTCGAGGGGGAGCTGTTTTTT.

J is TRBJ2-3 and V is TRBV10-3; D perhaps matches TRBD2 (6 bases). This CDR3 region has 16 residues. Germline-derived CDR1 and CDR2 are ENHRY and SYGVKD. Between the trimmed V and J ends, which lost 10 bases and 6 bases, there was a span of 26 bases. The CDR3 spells CATRDPEAGPLDTQYF. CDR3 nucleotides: TGTGCCACCCGAGACCCCGAGGCGGGGCCTTTGGATACGCAGTATTTT.

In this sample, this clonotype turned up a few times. In DNA, the CDR3 is TGCGCCAGCAGCCCCAGGGTTGGGGACAATCAGCCCCAGCATTTT. It is translated as CASSPRVGDNQPQHF. The chain recombines TRBV5-1 with TRBJ1-5; possibly TRBD1 for D (5 bases). Trimming cost V 4 bases and J 3 bases, with 14 bases left between them. Germline CDR1 is SGHRS and CDR2 is YFSETQ. The CDR3 is 15 residues long.

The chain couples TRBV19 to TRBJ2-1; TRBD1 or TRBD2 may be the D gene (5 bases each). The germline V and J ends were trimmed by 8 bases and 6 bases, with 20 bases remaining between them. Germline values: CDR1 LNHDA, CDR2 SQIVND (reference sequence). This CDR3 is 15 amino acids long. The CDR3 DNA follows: TGTGCCAGTTCTCCTGGGGCTAGTGGGGGCAATGAGCAGTTCTTC. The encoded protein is CASSPGASGGNEQFF.